Listed below are T cell receptor beta chains from one sample, sequenced in a study of cytomegalovirus exposure and HLA in healthy donors. TCRdb keeps only in-frame clones here, not all; method: immunoSEQ multiplex PCR. The sample includes nearly 110,000 clones, around three quarters of them seen just once. The specimen sequenced was PBMCs. These receptors all stem from a male donor in good health and CMV-seronegative. Both conserved end residues are part of each CDR3. D genes are given only for firm matches. Clone size, where shown, is once, few, many, or a class for clones that have expanded.

v_call	d_call	j_call	clone_size	cdr3_aa	cdr3_nt
TRBV27	-	TRBJ2-5	-	CASSRSAQETQYF	TGTGCCAGCAGCCGGAGCGCTCAAGAGACCCAGTACTTC
TRBV7-9	-	TRBJ2-2	-	CSSSLGNRELFF	TGTTCCAGCAGCTTAGGAAACAGGGAGCTGTTTTTT
TRBV30	TRBD1	TRBJ2-3	-	CAWDPGQGIDTQYF	TGTGCCTGGGACCCCGGACAGGGGATAGATACGCAGTATTTT
TRBV11-2	TRBD1	TRBJ2-5	-	CASRPTPDRQETQYF	TGTGCCAGCAGACCGACCCCGGACAGGCAAGAGACCCAGTACTTC
TRBV19	-	TRBJ1-1	few	CASSFGTLNTEAFF	TGTGCCAGTAGCTTCGGGACATTGAACACTGAAGCTTTCTTT
TRBV7-2	TRBD1	TRBJ2-7	-	CASSLRGQLYEQYF	TGTGCCAGCAGCTTAAGGGGACAGCTCTACGAGCAGTACTTC
TRBV18	-	TRBJ1-5	-	CASSPDGASNQPQHF	TGTGCCAGCTCACCCGACGGAGCGAGCAATCAGCCCCAGCATTTT
TRBV19	TRBD2	TRBJ2-5	-	CASSIVAGKQETQYF	TGTGCCAGTAGTATAGTAGCGGGGAAACAAGAGACCCAGTACTTC
TRBV5-1	TRBD2	TRBJ2-1	-	CASSLAGGGSYNEQFF	TGCGCCAGCAGCCTGGCGGGAGGGGGCTCCTACAATGAGCAGTTCTTC
TRBV28	TRBD2	TRBJ2-1	-	CASSLWAGGSDNEQFF	TGTGCCAGCTCCTTGTGGGCGGGCGGGAGTGACAATGAGCAGTTCTTC
TRBV27	TRBD2	TRBJ2-7	-	CASSLAGTYEQYF	TGTGCCAGCAGTCTAGCGGGGACCTACGAGCAGTACTTC
TRBV19	TRBD2	TRBJ2-1	-	CASRTSGSSYNEQFF	TGTGCCAGTAGAACTAGCGGGAGCAGCTACAATGAGCAGTTCTTC
TRBV6-5	-	TRBJ2-1	-	CASSYPRDNEQFF	TGTGCCAGCAGTTACCCCAGGGACAATGAGCAGTTCTTC
TRBV5-1	TRBD1	TRBJ2-5	-	CASSGTGIEQTQYF	TGCGCCAGCAGCGGGACAGGGATCGAGCAGACCCAGTACTTC
TRBV18	TRBD2	TRBJ2-3	-	CASSPQAGGSTDTQYF	TGTGCCAGCTCACCGCAAGCGGGAGGGAGCACAGATACGCAGTATTTT
TRBV30	-	TRBJ1-4	-	CAWRVRGSNEKLFF	TGTGCCTGGAGGGTCCGGGGTTCTAATGAAAAACTGTTTTTT
TRBV28	-	TRBJ2-7	-	CASTGAYEQYF	TGTGCCAGCACCGGAGCCTACGAGCAGTACTTC